The following is a T cell receptor (beta chain) sequence with its context. The CDR3 totals 16 residues. Deletions cut 3 bases from V and 6 bases from J, with 19 bases between. CDR1 is SGDLS, CDR2 YYNGEE, per germline. The assay was immunoSEQ multiplex PCR, and TCRdb's table has in-frame clones only and misses some. The table includes tens of thousands of clones, roughly 95% detected once. This sample is drawn from a study of technical replicates of blood from four donors. This chain connects TRBV9 to TRBJ2-1, with no clear D. This sequence was found in a human donor in good health. Sequences were obtained from T cells isolated from PBMCs. The chain's CDR3 is CASSALANSFSNEQFF. In DNA, the CDR3 is TGTGCCAGCAGCGCCCTCGCGAACAGCTTCAGCAATGAGCAGTTCTTC.